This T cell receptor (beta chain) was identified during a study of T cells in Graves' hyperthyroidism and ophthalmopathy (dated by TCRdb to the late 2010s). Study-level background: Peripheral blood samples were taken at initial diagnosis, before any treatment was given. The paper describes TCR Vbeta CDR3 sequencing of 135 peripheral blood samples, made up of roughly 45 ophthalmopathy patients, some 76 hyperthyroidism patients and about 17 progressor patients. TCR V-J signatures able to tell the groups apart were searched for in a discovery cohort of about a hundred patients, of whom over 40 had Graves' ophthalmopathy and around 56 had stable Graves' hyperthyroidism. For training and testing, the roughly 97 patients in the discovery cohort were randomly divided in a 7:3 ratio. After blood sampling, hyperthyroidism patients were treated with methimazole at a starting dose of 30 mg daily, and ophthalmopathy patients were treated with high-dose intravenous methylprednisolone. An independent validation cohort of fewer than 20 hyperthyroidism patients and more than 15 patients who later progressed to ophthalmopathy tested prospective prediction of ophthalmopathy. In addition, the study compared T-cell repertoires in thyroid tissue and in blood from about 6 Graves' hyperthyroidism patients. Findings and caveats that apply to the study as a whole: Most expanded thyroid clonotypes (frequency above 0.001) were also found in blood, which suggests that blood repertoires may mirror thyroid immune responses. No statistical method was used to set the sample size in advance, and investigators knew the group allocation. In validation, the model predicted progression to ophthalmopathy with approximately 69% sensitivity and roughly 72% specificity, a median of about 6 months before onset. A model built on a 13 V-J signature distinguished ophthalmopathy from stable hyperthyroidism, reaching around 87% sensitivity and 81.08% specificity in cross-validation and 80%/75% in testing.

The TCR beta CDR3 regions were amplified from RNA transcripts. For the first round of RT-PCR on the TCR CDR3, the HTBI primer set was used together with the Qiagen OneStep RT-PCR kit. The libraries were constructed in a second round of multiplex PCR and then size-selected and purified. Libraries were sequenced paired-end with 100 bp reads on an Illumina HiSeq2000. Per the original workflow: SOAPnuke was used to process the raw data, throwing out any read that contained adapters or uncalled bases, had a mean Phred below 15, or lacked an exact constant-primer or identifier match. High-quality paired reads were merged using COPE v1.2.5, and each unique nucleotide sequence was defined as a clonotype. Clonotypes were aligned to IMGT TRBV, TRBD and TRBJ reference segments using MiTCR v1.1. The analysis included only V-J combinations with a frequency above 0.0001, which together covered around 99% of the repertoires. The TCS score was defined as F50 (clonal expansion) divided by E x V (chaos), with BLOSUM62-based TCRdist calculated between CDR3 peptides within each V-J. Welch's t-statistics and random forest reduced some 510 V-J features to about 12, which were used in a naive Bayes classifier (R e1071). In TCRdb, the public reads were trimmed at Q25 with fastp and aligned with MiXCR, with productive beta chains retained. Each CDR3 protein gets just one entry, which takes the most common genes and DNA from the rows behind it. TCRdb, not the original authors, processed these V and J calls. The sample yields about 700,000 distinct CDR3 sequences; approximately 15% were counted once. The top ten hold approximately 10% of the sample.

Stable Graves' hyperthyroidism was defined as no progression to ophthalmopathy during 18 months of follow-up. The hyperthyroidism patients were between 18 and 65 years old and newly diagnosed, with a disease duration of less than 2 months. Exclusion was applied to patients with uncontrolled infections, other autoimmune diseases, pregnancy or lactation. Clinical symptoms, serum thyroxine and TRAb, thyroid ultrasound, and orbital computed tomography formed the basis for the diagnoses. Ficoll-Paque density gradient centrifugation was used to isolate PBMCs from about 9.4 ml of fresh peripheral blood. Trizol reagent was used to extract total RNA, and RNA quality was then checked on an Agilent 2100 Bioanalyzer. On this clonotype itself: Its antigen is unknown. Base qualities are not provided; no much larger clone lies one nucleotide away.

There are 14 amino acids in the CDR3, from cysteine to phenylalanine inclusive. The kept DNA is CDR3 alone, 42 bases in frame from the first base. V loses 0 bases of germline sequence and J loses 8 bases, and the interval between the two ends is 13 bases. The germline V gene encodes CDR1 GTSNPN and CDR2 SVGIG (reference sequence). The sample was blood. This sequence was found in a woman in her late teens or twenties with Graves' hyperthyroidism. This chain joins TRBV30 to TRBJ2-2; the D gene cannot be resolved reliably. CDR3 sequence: CAWSVVRVRGELFF. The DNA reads TGTGCCTGGAGTGTAGTAAGAGTCAGGGGGGAGCTGTTTTTT.